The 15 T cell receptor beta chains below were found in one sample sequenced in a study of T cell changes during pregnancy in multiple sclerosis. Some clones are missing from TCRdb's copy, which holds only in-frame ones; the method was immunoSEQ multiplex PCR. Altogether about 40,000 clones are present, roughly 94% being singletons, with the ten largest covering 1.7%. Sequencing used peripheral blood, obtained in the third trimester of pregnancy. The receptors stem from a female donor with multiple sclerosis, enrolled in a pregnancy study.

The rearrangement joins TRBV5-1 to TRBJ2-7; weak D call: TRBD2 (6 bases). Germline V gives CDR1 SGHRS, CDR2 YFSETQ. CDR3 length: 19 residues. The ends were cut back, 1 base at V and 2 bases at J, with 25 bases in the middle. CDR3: CASSLSRGTDFRGTYEQYF. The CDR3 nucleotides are TGCGCCAGCAGCTTGTCCCGGGGGACCGACTTCCGGGGTACCTACGAGCAGTACTTC.

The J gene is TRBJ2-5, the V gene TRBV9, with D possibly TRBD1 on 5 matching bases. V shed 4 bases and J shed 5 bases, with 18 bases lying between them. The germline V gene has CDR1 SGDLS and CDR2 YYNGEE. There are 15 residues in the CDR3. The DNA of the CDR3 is TGTGCCAGCAGCACCCTTGGCAGGGCTGGGGAGACCCAGTACTTC. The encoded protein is CASSTLGRAGETQYF.

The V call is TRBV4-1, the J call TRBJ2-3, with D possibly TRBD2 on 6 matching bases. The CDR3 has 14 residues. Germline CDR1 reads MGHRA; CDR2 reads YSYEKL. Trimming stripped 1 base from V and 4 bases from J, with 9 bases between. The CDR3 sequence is CASSQGLAPDTQYF. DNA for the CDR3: TGCGCCAGCAGCCAAGGTCTAGCGCCAGATACGCAGTATTTT.

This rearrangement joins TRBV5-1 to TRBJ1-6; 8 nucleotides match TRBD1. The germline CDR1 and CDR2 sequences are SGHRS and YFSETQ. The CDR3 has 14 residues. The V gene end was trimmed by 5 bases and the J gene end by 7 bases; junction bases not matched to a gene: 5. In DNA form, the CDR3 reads TGCGCCAGCAGATCGACAGGGGAGAATTCACCCCTCCACTTT. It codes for CASRSTGENSPLHF.

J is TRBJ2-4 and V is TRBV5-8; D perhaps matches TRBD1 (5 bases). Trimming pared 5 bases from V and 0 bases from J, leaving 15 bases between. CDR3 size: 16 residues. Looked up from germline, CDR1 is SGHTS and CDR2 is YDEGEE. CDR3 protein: CASSFRDSLAKNIQYF. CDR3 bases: TGTGCCAGCAGTTTCAGGGATTCCCTAGCCAAAAACATTCAGTACTTC.

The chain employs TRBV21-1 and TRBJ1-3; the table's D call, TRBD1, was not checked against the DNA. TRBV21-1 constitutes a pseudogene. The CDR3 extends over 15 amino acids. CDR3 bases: TGTGCCAGCAAGACAGGGTATCGATCTGGAAACACCATATATTTT. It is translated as CASKTGYRSGNTIYF.

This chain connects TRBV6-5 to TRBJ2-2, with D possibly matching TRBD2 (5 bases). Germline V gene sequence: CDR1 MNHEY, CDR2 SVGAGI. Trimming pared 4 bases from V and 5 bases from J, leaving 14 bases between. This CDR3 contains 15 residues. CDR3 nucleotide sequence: TGTGCCAGCAGTTTCGGGGTTGGAGTAACCGGGGAGCTGTTTTTT. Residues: CASSFGVGVTGELFF.

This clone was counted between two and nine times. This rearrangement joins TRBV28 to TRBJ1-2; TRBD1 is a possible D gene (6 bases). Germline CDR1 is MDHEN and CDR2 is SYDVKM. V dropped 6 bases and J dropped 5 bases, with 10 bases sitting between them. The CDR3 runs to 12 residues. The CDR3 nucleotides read TGTGCCAGCAGCGAAACAGGGTATGGCTACACCTTC. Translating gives CASSETGYGYTF.

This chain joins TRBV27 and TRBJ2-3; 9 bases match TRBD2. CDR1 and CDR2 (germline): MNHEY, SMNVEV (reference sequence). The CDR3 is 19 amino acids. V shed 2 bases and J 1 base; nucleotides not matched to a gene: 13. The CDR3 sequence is CASSLSRSGGYWGTDTQYF. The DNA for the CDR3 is TGTGCCAGCAGTTTAAGCCGCAGCGGGGGGTATTGGGGCACAGATACGCAGTATTTT.

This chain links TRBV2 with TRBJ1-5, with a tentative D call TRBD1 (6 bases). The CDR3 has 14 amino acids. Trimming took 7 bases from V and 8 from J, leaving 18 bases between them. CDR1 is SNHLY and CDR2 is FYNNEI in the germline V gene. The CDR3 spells CASNGGAGGEPQHF. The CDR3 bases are TGTGCCAGCAATGGGGGCGCGGGAGGTGAGCCCCAGCATTTT.

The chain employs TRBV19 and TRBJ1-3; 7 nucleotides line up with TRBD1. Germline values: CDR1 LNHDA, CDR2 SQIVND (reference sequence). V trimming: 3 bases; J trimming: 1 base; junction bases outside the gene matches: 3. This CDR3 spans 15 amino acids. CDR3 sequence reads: CASSIFRGSGNTIYF. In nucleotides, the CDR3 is TGTGCCAGTAGTATCTTCAGGGGGTCTGGAAACACCATATATTTT.

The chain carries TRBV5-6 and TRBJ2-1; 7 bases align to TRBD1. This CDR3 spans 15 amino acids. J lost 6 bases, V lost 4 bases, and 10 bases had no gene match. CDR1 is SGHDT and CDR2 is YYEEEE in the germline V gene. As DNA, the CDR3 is TGTGCCAGCAGCGGCACGGGACAGCTTTCCAATGAGCAGTTCTTC. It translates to CASSGTGQLSNEQFF.

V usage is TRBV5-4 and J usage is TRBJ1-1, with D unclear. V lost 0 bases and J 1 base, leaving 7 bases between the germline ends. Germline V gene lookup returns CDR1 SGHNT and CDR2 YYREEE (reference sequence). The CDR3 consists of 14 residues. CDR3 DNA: TGTGCCAGCAGCTTGGGCAAGCAGAACACTGAAGCTTTCTTT. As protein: CASSLGKQNTEAFF.

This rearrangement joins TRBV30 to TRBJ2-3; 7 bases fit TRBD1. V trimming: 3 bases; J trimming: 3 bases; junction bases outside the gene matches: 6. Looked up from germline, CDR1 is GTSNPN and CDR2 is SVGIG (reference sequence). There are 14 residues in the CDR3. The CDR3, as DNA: TGTGCCTGGAGCTTTGACAGGGAGACAGATACGCAGTATTTT. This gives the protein CAWSFDRETDTQYF. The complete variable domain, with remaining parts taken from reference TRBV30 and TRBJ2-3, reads SQTIHQWPATLVQPVGSPLSLECTVEGTSNPNLYWYRQAAGRGLQLLFYSVGIGQISSEVPQNLSASRPQDRQFILSSKKLLLSDSGFYLCAWSFDRETDTQYFGPGTRLTVL.

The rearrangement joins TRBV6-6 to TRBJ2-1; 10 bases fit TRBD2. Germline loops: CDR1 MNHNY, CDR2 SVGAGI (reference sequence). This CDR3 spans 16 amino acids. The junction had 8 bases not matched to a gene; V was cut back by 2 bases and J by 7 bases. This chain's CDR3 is CASSYQSGGARNEQFF. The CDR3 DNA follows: TGTGCCAGCAGTTACCAAAGCGGGGGGGCCCGGAATGAGCAGTTCTTC.